This T cell receptor (beta chain) appears in the sequencing data of a study of CD8 T cells in ankylosing spondylitis. This clonotype has just a few counts. TCRdb called the 5' RACE reads again in MiXCR, with one record for every CDR3 protein. The sample lists 340,000 or so distinct CDR3 sequences, over 12% occurring once. This CDR3 region has 12 residues. V was shortened by 8 bases and J by 4 bases, with 9 bases between the two germline ends. This clonotype was sampled from a male donor with ankylosing spondylitis or in good health (not recorded which). Input material: blood, either unsorted or a sorted T cell fraction (not recorded which). V and J are TRBV12-3 or TRBV12-4 and TRBJ1-3, with D unresolved. The DNA for the CDR3 is TGTGCCAGCCTCCGTTCCGGAAACACCATATATTTT. Its protein product is CASLRSGNTIYF.